This passage covers 25 T cell receptor beta chains from one sample sequenced in a study of T cell repertoires in MIS-A myocarditis. The repertoire was sequenced with immunoSEQ multiplex PCR; TCRdb's copy has only in-frame clones and lacks some. Of approximately 670 clones in the sample, 84% were seen once. Sequenced input: pericardium tissue obtained at autopsy. Receptors were obtained from a man between 18 and 35 years old with fulminant myocarditis from multisystem inflammatory syndrome in adults (MIS-A) after COVID-19.

The gene calls are TRBV3-1 (or the pseudogene TRBV3-2) and TRBJ2-6; D remains unclear. V was trimmed by 3 bases and J by 2 bases, leaving 8 bases between them. This CDR3 comprises 15 residues. Germline V CDR1 and CDR2: LGHDT, YNNKEL (reference sequence). The CDR3 region is CASSQGWAGANVLTF. DNA for the CDR3: TGTGCCAGCAGCCAGGGCTGGGCTGGGGCCAACGTCCTGACTTTC.

This clone was recorded once. The V call is TRBV2, the J call TRBJ1-5, with TRBD1 as a possible D gene (6 bases). This CDR3 has 14 amino acids. V was shortened by 5 bases and J by 7 bases, with 15 bases between the two germline ends. Germline CDR1 and CDR2: SNHLY and FYNNEI. The CDR3 here is CASSPERGYQPQHF. The CDR3 coding sequence is TGTGCCAGCAGTCCCGAAAGGGGGTACCAGCCCCAGCATTTT.

This chain links TRBV6-1 with TRBJ1-3; D is unclear. V was shortened by 0 bases and J by 4 bases, with 10 bases between the two germline ends. This CDR3 spans 15 amino acids. Germline CDR1 reads MNHNS; CDR2 reads SASEGT. CDR3 in amino acids: CASSEATGGGNTIYF. DNA of the CDR3: TGTGCCAGCAGTGAAGCGACCGGTGGGGGAAACACCATATATTTT.

The V gene is TRBV28, the J gene TRBJ2-3; 9 bases are shared with TRBD1. The V segment lost 6 bases and the J segment 4 bases; nucleotides outside the gene matches: 8. This CDR3 has 15 amino acids. Germline loops: CDR1 MDHEN, CDR2 SYDVKM. DNA of the CDR3: TGTGCCAGCAGCGACCGGGACAGGGAGGCAGATACGCAGTATTTT. Protein product: CASSDRDREADTQYF.

The V gene is TRBV9, the J gene TRBJ2-2, with D unresolved. Trimming shortened V by 0 bases and J by 9 bases, and 12 bases separated the two germline ends. This CDR3 contains 14 residues. The germline CDR1 and CDR2 sequences are SGDLS and YYNGEE. The CDR3 sequence: CASSVGPSPRELFF. CDR3 bases: TGTGCCAGCAGCGTAGGTCCCTCTCCCCGGGAGCTGTTTTTT.

The CDR3: CAWSPGTSDLDIQYF. The CDR3 DNA is TGTGCCTGGAGCCCCGGGACTAGCGACCTTGACATTCAGTACTTC. The chain carries TRBV30 and TRBJ2-4, with 10 nucleotides matching TRBD2. The length of the CDR3 is 15 residues. V lost 3 bases, J lost 8 bases, and 10 bases stayed unmatched. Germline CDR1 is GTSNPN and CDR2 is SVGIG (reference sequence).

CDR3 DNA: TGTGCCACCAGACAGGGGAGCAATCAGCCCCAGCATTTT. Protein sequence: CATRQGSNQPQHF. V usage is TRBV24-1 and J usage is TRBJ1-5; TRBD1 aligns across 7 bases. V was clipped by 7 bases and J by 1 base; unmatched bases: 0. The CDR3 has 13 amino acids. Germline lookup yields CDR1 KGHDR and CDR2 SFDVKD.

The chain's CDR3 is CASSTGQGGETQYF. The CDR3 DNA sequence: TGTGCCAGCAGCACGGGACAGGGTGGGGAGACCCAGTACTTC. The chain joins TRBV5-6 to TRBJ2-5; TRBD1 agrees at 9 bases. There are 14 residues in the CDR3. V shed 4 bases, J shed 5 bases, and the junction held 6 bases outside the gene matches. Germline loops: CDR1 SGHDT, CDR2 YYEEEE. The full variable domain, in which reference TRBV5-6 and TRBJ2-5 provide the parts outside the CDR3, is DAGVTQSPTHLIKTRGQQVTLRCSPKSGHDTVSWYQQALGQGPQFIFQYYEEEERQRGNFPDRFSGHQFPNYSSELNVNALLLGDSALYLCASSTGQGGETQYFGPGTRLLVL.

The CDR3 region has the DNA TGTGCCAGCAGCCCAGTCGTCCAGGGTGAAGCTTTCTTT. This gives the protein CASSPVVQGEAFF. The rearrangement joins TRBV4-2 to TRBJ1-1; a weak D match, TRBD1 (5 bases). The CDR3 consists of 13 residues. V lost 4 bases, J lost 7 bases, and 13 bases lay in between. Germline CDR1 is LGHNA and CDR2 is YNFKEQ.

This sequence joins TRBV4-2 and TRBJ2-3, with TRBD2 matching over 11 bases. Germline trimming cut 3 bases from V and 0 bases from J; bases unmatched to any gene: 8. The CDR3 is 18 residues long. Germline CDR1 LGHNA, CDR2 YNFKEQ. The chain's CDR3 is CASSQDSGGASSTDTQYF. The CDR3 bases are TGTGCCAGCAGCCAGGATAGCGGGGGGGCTTCTAGCACAGATACGCAGTATTTT.

The chain employs TRBV7-9 and TRBJ1-2; 7 nucleotides align to TRBD1. The CDR3 contains 14 residues. J was trimmed by 7 bases and V by 4 bases; bases with no gene match: 9. Germline V CDR1 and CDR2: SEHNR, FQNEAQ (reference sequence). CDR3 DNA: TGTGCCAGCAGCTCCCTGGAGGGGGCTGTTGGCTACACCTTC. Translated: CASSSLEGAVGYTF.

This chain links TRBV2 with TRBJ2-1, with D possibly called TRBD1 or TRBD2 (5 bases each). The CDR3 spans 17 residues. Germline V gene lookup returns CDR1 SNHLY and CDR2 FYNNEI. The V end lost 3 bases, the J end lost 0 bases, and 15 bases lay between the germline ends. The DNA of the CDR3 is TGTGCCAGCAGTGACGGGGACCGCCCGAGCTCCTACAATGAGCAGTTCTTC. Its protein is CASSDGDRPSSYNEQFF.

This rearrangement joins TRBV28 to TRBJ1-2, with 7 bases fitting TRBD1. The CDR3 has 14 amino acids. With V trimmed by 7 bases and J by 2 bases, 7 bases remained unmatched. The germline V gene encodes CDR1 MDHEN and CDR2 SYDVKM. The CDR3 is CASTEQGFNYGYTF. The CDR3, as DNA: TGTGCCAGCACCGAACAGGGGTTCAACTATGGCTACACCTTC.

V is TRBV29-1 and J is TRBJ1-2, with D possibly TRBD1 on 5 matching bases. Germline lookup yields CDR1 SQVTM and CDR2 ANQGSEA. There are 12 residues in the CDR3. V lost 6 bases and J lost 2, with 10 bases in between. CDR3 amino acids: CSVEGLNYGYTF. CDR3 coding DNA: TGCAGCGTCGAGGGGCTCAACTATGGCTACACCTTC.

The gene calls are TRBV18 and TRBJ1-1; weak D call: TRBD1 (5 bases). Deletions cut 8 bases from V and 8 bases from J, with 12 bases between. This CDR3 has 11 amino acids. Germline V gene sequence: CDR1 KGHSH, CDR2 LQKENI. CDR3 DNA sequence: TGTGCCAGCCAACGGGGCAGAGAAGCTTTCTTT. It codes for CASQRGREAFF.

The J gene is TRBJ1-1, the V gene TRBV18, with D tentatively TRBD1 (5 bases). The CDR3 contains 14 residues. Germline V CDR1 and CDR2: KGHSH, LQKENI. Trimming removed 3 bases at V and 3 bases at J, with 11 bases between. The CDR3 coding sequence is TGTGCCAGCTCACCTACAGGAGGGGACACTGAAGCTTTCTTT. This translates into CASSPTGGDTEAFF.

The chain recombines TRBV5-6 with TRBJ1-6; D ambiguous. Germline CDR1 reads SGHDT; CDR2 reads YYEEEE. CDR3 length: 14 residues. The V and J ends lost 4 bases and 9 bases respectively, with 14 bases between them. CDR3 amino acids: CASSTTRSPSPLHF. The CDR3 nucleotides read TGTGCCAGCAGCACGACCAGGAGCCCTTCACCCCTCCACTTT.

A few counts support this clone. CDR3 nucleotide sequence: TGTGCCAGCAGTGAATCGGGATACGAGCAGTACTTC. This codes for CASSESGYEQYF. This chain joins TRBV2 and TRBJ2-7; D is possibly TRBD2 (5 bases). The CDR3 length is 12 residues. Germline-derived CDR1 and CDR2 are SNHLY and FYNNEI. Deletions cut 2 bases from V and 4 bases from J, with 6 bases between.

The chain uses TRBV28 and TRBJ2-1, with 13 positions matching TRBD2. This CDR3 comprises 17 residues. Germline V CDR1 and CDR2: MDHEN, SYDVKM. V lost 6 bases and J lost 2; bases outside the gene matches: 7. CDR3 amino acids: CASSLQTSGRAYNEQFF. As DNA, the CDR3 is TGTGCCAGCAGCCTACAAACTAGCGGGAGGGCCTACAATGAGCAGTTCTTC.

This clone is hyperexpanded within its sample. This CDR3 is also generated by other DNA sequences in the sample. The gene calls are TRBV7-9 and TRBJ1-1; D remains unclear. Germline-derived CDR1 and CDR2 are SEHNR and FQNEAQ (reference sequence). This CDR3 region has 14 residues. Trimming pared 4 bases from V and 2 bases from J, leaving 11 bases between. The CDR3 nucleotides read TGTGCCAGCAGCTCGATCCGTATAAACACTGAAGCTTTCTTT. The encoded protein is CASSSIRINTEAFF.

The chain joins TRBV28 to TRBJ1-1; D ambiguous. Trimming stripped 8 bases from V and 10 bases from J, with 20 bases between. CDR1 MDHEN and CDR2 SYDVKM come from the germline V gene. The CDR3 is 13 residues long. The CDR3 loop is CASYRTERKIAFF. The CDR3 bases are TGTGCCAGCTACCGGACCGAACGCAAAATAGCTTTCTTT.

The chain is built from TRBV7-2 and TRBJ1-6; D ambiguous. Germline CDR1 and CDR2: SGHTA and FQGNSA. Trimming stripped 3 bases from V and 10 bases from J, with 13 bases between. The CDR3 contains 14 residues. Here the CDR3 DNA reads TGTGCCAGCAGCTTGGCCCTCAGCGGGTCACCCCTCCACTTT. Encoded protein: CASSLALSGSPLHF.

The chain couples TRBV5-1 to TRBJ2-7; the match to TRBD1 covers 10 bases. The CDR3 is made up of 16 amino acids. V trimming: 2 bases; J trimming: 2 bases; junction bases outside the gene matches: 7. CDR1 is SGHRS, CDR2 YFSETQ, per germline. The CDR3 coding sequence is TGCGCCAGCAGCTTAGAGACAGGGGGCGAAGCCTACGAGCAGTACTTC. The encoded protein is CASSLETGGEAYEQYF. Full variable domain (missing parts from reference TRBV5-1 and TRBJ2-7): KAGVTQTPRYLIKTRGQQVTLSCSPISGHRSVSWYQQTPGQGLQFLFEYFSETQRNKGNFPGRFSGRQFSNSRSEMNVSTLELGDSALYLCASSLETGGEAYEQYFGPGTRLTVT.

V usage is TRBV13 and J usage is TRBJ1-1; D may be TRBD1 (5 bases). The CDR3 is 14 residues long. Germline V gene lookup returns CDR1 PRHDT and CDR2 FYEKMQ (reference sequence). The ends were cut back, 0 bases at V and 5 bases at J, with 10 bases in the middle. CDR3 sequence (DNA): TGTGCCAGCAGCTTAGGAGGGGAAGGGACTGAAGCTTTCTTT. Its protein is CASSLGGEGTEAFF. Based on the CDR3 plus reference TRBV13 and TRBJ1-1, the full variable domain is AAGVIQSPRHLIKEKRETATLKCYPIPRHDTVYWYQQGPGQDPQFLISFYEKMQSDKGSIPDRFSAQQFSDYHSELNMSSLELGDSALYFCASSLGGEGTEAFFGQGTRLTVV.

This clone turned up a few times. J is TRBJ1-1 and V is TRBV4-2, with D perhaps matching TRBD1 (5 bases). This CDR3 has 16 residues. CDR1 is LGHNA, CDR2 YNFKEQ, per germline. V dropped 0 bases and J dropped 1 base, with 12 bases sitting between them. CDR3 in amino acids: CASSQDGRGPNTEAFF. The CDR3 DNA reads as TGTGCCAGCAGCCAAGATGGTAGGGGCCCGAACACTGAAGCTTTCTTT.